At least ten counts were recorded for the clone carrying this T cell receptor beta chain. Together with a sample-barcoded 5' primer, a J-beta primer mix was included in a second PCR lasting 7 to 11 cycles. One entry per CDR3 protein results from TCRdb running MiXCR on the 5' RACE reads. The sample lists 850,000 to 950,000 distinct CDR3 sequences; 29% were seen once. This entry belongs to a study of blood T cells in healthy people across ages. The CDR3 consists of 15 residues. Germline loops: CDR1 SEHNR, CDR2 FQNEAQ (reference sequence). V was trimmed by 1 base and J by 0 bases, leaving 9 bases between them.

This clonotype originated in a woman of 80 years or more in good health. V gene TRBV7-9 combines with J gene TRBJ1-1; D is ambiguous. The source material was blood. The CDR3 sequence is CASSLDQAVNTEAFF. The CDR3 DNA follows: TGTGCCAGCAGCTTAGACCAGGCGGTGAACACTGAAGCTTTCTTT.